This TCR beta chain was identified in a study of T cell changes during pregnancy in multiple sclerosis. This clone was seen once. Germline CDR1 reads SGHRS; CDR2 reads YFSETQ. This CDR3 contains 15 residues. Deletions cut 4 bases from V and 4 bases from J, with 17 bases between. Repertoires were generated with immunoSEQ multiplex PCR, while TCRdb's copy carries only in-frame clones and drops some. The table has approximately 66,000 clones, 92% seen once. Sample: peripheral blood, taken in the third trimester of pregnancy. The chain has TRBV5-1 and TRBJ1-2; possible D gene TRBD1, 5 bases. The clonotype comes from a female donor in good health, enrolled as a control in a pregnancy study. The CDR3 spells CASSPVGGEAYGYTF. CDR3 DNA: TGCGCCAGCAGCCCCGTTGGGGGGGAAGCCTATGGCTACACCTTC.